This T cell receptor beta chain was recovered during a study of T cells in placental villitis. Background on the whole study: Two of the control placentae were obtained from preterm deliveries, but no significant pathology was found on examination. The study tested an allograft-versus-infection hypothesis by comparing placental TCR-beta repertoires in villitis of unknown etiology, unaffected controls matched for gestational age, and infectious villitis. Broad study findings and their caveats: Paraffin blocks contained small amounts of decidua, so some captured T cells, especially in controls, may have been decidual rather than villous infiltrates. Higher CMV-specific clone frequencies were found in infectious CMV cases than in villitis of unknown etiology (around 0.011 vs 0.00091), and no difference in CMV-specific clone frequencies was seen between villitis of unknown etiology and controls. Sequencing bulk tissue made it impossible to distinguish helper, regulatory or cytotoxic T cells or to tell maternal from fetal T cells, and the approach excluded gamma-delta receptors. Clonality was higher in villitis of unknown etiology placentae than in controls (median approximately 0.05 versus 0.006, p=0.0025), which points to clonal expansion.

For this clone: The antigen it binds to is not known. The input lacks base qualities; no much larger clone sits a single base away.

Approximately eleven control placentae without villitis were matched to the villitis of unknown etiology cases on the basis of gestational age at delivery. Placentae were collected after delivery and examined grossly and histologically before archival tissue was selected. Five 10-micron scrolls were cut from each FFPE block, and DNA was isolated using the AllPrep DNA/RNA FFPE Tissue kit. DNA concentration and purity were checked by NanoDrop, and RNA quality was assessed on a Bioanalyzer. The CDR3 has 16 amino acids, counting the end cysteine and phenylalanine. The entry retains the CDR3 DNA only, 48 bases that are in frame from base 1. CDR1 and CDR2, looked up from the germline V gene, are SQVTM and ANQGSEA. Clipping removes 2 bases from V and 6 bases from J, with 8 as the unmatched junction base count. The immunoSEQ v4 bias-controlled multiplex PCR assay, performed blinded to group allocation, was used to amplify TCR-beta CDR3 regions from genomic DNA. To estimate the quantities of nucleated cells and T cells in each sample, reference gene primers were included together with the TCR-beta primers. Sequencing of the libraries was performed on an Illumina MiSeq with a 100-cycle paired-end protocol. The authors' pipeline ran thus. Diversity and richness were calculated in immunoSEQ Analyzer software; richness by iChao1, clonality based on Pielou evenness and Shannon diversity (0-1, higher means less diverse). CDR3 amino acid sequences together with their V/J genes were searched in VDJdb for CMV, EBV and influenza A specificities using confidence 3 and substitution 2. The Morisita-Horn index was used to assess TCR-beta amino acid clonotype overlap between villitis of unknown etiology, infectious villitis and control repertoires. This immuneACCESS table, as held by TCRdb, lists in-frame sequences with V and J called but not all clones. Of the missing ones, under half trace to an unresolved V gene in checked studies; the others have no known cause. V and J calls plus clone size are reproduced from that table; the DNA served to infer D and trimming. A total of about 340 clones appear in this sample, roughly 94% of them only once. The ten top clones hold around 6.4% of the sample.

Recombination connected TRBV29-1 to TRBJ2-1; the central 12 bases match TRBD2. This TCR was sampled from a human donor in good health; the placental T cells may come from both mother and fetus. The sequencing input was placental tissue containing maternal and fetal cells. The CDR3 corresponds to CSVELWTSGNLNEQFF. In nucleotides, the sequence is TGCAGCGTTGAACTATGGACTAGCGGGAATCTCAATGAGCAGTTCTTC.